These T cell receptor beta chains were read from a single sample in a study of sequential checkpoint blockade in melanoma. The repertoire was sequenced with immunoSEQ multiplex PCR; TCRdb's copy has only in-frame clones and lacks some. Of roughly 20,000 clones listed, more than 25% are singletons. The specimen was tumor tissue (inferred from file names), collected from a patient given nivolumab and ipilimumab in sequence. The receptors originated from a human donor with melanoma. CDR3s include the opening cysteine and the closing phenylalanine or tryptophan. D genes are given only for firm matches. Only some rows state a clone size, as once, few, many or a class for expanded clones.

DNA | CDR3 | D | J | size | V
TGTGCCAGCAGTTTGACCTCGGGGACCCAGTACTTC | CASSLTSGTQYF | NA | TRBJ2-5 | NA | TRBV6-8
TGTGCCAGCCGGGGGCAGACCTACGAGCAGTACTTC | CASRGQTYEQYF | NA | TRBJ2-7 | NA | TRBV19
TGTGCCAGCTCACCACCTGGGATAGCGGACCCCTACAATGAGCAGTTCTTC | CASSPPGIADPYNEQFF | NA | TRBJ2-1 | NA | TRBV18
TGCAGCGTTGCTAGGGGTAGTGGAAGCACAGATACGCAGTATTTT | CSVARGSGSTDTQYF | NA | TRBJ2-3 | NA | TRBV29-1
TGTGCCAGCTCACCAGAGATCGGAAACACCATATATTTT | CASSPEIGNTIYF | NA | TRBJ1-3 | NA | TRBV18
TGTGCCTGGAGTGTAGTTGGAGTTGGATCACCCCTCCACTTT | CAWSVVGVGSPLHF | NA | TRBJ1-6 | few | TRBV30
TGTGCCAGCAGCTCCCAGGGGACGAGCACAGATACGCAGTATTTT | CASSSQGTSTDTQYF | NA | TRBJ2-3 | NA | TRBV11-3
TGTGCCAGCAGCTTAGGCAGGGGCCCCTACAATGAGCAGTTCTTC | CASSLGRGPYNEQFF | NA | TRBJ2-1 | NA | TRBV7-1
TGCGCCAGCAGCCAAGGCTGGGTCGGGGAGCTGTTTTTT | CASSQGWVGELFF | NA | TRBJ2-2 | few | TRBV4-1
TGTGCCAGCAGTTTACTTCAGAACACTGAAGCTTTCTTT | CASSLLQNTEAFF | NA | TRBJ1-1 | few | TRBV28
TGTGCCAGCAGCTTAGGGGACAGGGTCTACAATGAGCAGTTCTTC | CASSLGDRVYNEQFF | TRBD1 | TRBJ2-1 | NA | TRBV11-3
TGCAGCGCCACAGGGTCTGGAAACACCATATATTTT | CSATGSGNTIYF | NA | TRBJ1-3 | NA | TRBV29-1
TGTGCCAGCAGCACCCCTAAGAGGGGCCCCACAGATACGCAGTATTTT | CASSTPKRGPTDTQYF | NA | TRBJ2-3 | few | TRBV7-6
TGTGCCAGCAGCCGTACGGGACAGTTTATTGAGCAGTACTTC | CASSRTGQFIEQYF | TRBD1 | TRBJ2-7 | NA | TRBV11-3
TGTGCCAGCAGTTACTCGCAGGGGCATTCCTACGAGCAGTACTTC | CASSYSQGHSYEQYF | NA | TRBJ2-7 | many | TRBV6-8
TGCGCCAGCAGTCAATCAGGATTGTACTATGGCTACACCTTC | CASSQSGLYYGYTF | NA | TRBJ1-2 | few | TRBV23-1
TGTGCCAGCAGACCTGGGACTAGCGGGGGGTCCGGAGAGACCCAGTACTTC | CASRPGTSGGSGETQYF | TRBD2 | TRBJ2-5 | NA | TRBV11-3